These T cell receptor beta chains were read from a single sample in a study of T cell responses to AZD1222 COVID-19 vaccine. Repertoires were generated with immunoSEQ multiplex PCR, while TCRdb's copy carries only in-frame clones and drops some. The data contain 200,000 or so clones, almost 95% of them singletons. This specimen consisted of peripheral blood, obtained on day 0 of AZD1222 vaccination. Receptor source: an adult in good health. Both conserved end residues are part of each CDR3. Fields, in order: J gene, CDR3 length, V gene, CDR3 protein.

TRBJ1-5 | 14 | TRBV27 | CASRNRGSNQPQHF
TRBJ2-1 | 16 | TRBV4-2 | CASSLTYRDPRNEQFF
TRBJ1-1 | 13 | TRBV28 | CASKSGINTEAFF
TRBJ2-5 | 14 | TRBV14 | CASSQDEGWETQYF
TRBJ1-6 | 14 | TRBV24-1 | CATSGSAANSPLHF
TRBJ2-5 | 11 | TRBV15 | CATSNQETQYF
TRBJ2-5 | 14 | TRBV29-1 | CSVPLAGVGETQYF
TRBJ1-2 | 18 | TRBV27 | CASSSLLTTGGSYYGYTF
TRBJ2-2 | 14 | TRBV9 | CASSVAGGAGELFF
TRBJ1-1 | 14 | TRBV28 | CASSSLFVGFEAFF
TRBJ2-3 | 16 | TRBV28 | CASSPWAGGPRDTQYF
TRBJ2-1 | 16 | TRBV19 | CASSISGLSSYNEQFF
TRBJ2-1 | 13 | TRBV5-6 | CASSLQQGNEQFF
TRBJ2-1 | 13 | TRBV5-4 | CASSGMDLYEQFF
TRBJ2-3 | 14 | TRBV19 | CASSVGLATDTQYF
TRBJ1-2 | 16 | TRBV10-3 | CAISELGQDINYGYTF
TRBJ1-5 | 20 | TRBV5-8 | CASSLASSGQGFYSNQPQHF
TRBJ2-1 | 15 | TRBV18 | CASSPETRNHNEQFF
TRBJ2-2 | 16 | TRBV19 | CASSHRPAGAGGELFF
TRBJ1-5 | 14 | TRBV19 | CACLDPGTNQPQHF
TRBJ2-5 | 16 | TRBV5-1 | CASSTTLTGLQETQYF
TRBJ1-2 | 16 | TRBV28 | CASSNPLQGSGNGYTF
TRBJ1-4 | 15 | TRBV19 | CASKISRATNEKLFF
TRBJ2-7 | 13 | TRBV6-6 | CASSFPGGYEQYF
TRBJ1-3 | 16 | TRBV7-9 | CASSTPRGQAGNTIYF
TRBJ1-5 | 13 | TRBV28 | CASSFRGSQPQHF
TRBJ1-1 | 15 | TRBV6-5 | CASFPPRLRGTEAFF
TRBJ2-2 | 18 | TRBV2 | CASSEVRIAGTNTGELFF
TRBJ1-6 | 15 | TRBV5-1 | CASSLGGSDNSPLHF
TRBJ2-7 | 16 | TRBV5-4 | CASSLGRGDWTYEQYF
TRBJ2-7 | 15 | TRBV19 | CASSNTGTGKDEQYF
TRBJ1-6 | 13 | TRBV19 | CASSMGFGSPLHF
TRBJ2-7 | 12 | TRBV2 | CASSSDSDEQYF
TRBJ2-5 | 16 | TRBV5-4 | CASSQRGQGFSETQYF
TRBJ1-1 | 15 | TRBV5-6 | CASSLRGAMNTEAFF
TRBJ1-1 | 12 | TRBV5-6 | CASWRGNTEAFF
TRBJ2-1 | 12 | TRBV5-1 | CASSSRRNEQFF
TRBJ2-7 | 14 | TRBV28 | CASSLHGGSYEQYF